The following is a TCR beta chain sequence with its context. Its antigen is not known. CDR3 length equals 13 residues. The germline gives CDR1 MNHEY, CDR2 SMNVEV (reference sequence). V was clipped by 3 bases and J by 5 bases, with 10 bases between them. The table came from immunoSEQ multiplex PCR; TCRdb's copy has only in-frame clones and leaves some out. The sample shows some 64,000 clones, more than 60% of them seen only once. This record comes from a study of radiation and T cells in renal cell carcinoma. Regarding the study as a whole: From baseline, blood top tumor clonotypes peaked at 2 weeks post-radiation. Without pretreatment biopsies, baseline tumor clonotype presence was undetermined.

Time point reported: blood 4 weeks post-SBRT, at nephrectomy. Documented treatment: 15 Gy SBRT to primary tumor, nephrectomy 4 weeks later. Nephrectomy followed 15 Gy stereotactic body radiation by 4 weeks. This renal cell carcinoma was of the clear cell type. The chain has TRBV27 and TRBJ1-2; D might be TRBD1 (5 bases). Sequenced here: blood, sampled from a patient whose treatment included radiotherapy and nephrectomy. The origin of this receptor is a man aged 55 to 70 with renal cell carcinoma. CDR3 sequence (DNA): TGTGCCAGCAGTTTTGGAGGGGATTATGGCTACACCTTC. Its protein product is CASSFGGDYGYTF.